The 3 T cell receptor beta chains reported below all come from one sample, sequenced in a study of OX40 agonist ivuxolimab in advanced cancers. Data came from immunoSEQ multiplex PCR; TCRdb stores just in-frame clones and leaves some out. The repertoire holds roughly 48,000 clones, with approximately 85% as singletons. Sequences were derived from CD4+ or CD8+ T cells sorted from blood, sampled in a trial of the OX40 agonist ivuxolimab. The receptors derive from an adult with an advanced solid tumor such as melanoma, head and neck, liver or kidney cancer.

CDR3 DNA sequence: TGCGCCAGCAGCTTGAATGGGATCACCAATGAGCAGTTCTTC. Its protein product is CASSLNGITNEQFF. The chain carries TRBV5-1 and TRBJ2-1; no firm D call. Trimming cost V 1 base and J 6 bases, with 11 bases left between them. CDR1 and CDR2 from the germline V gene are SGHRS and YFSETQ. The CDR3 contains 14 residues.

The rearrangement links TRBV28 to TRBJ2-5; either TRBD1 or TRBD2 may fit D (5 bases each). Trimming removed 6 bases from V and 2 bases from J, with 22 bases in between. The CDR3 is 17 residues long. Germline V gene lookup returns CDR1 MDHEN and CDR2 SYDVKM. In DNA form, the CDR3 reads TGTGCCAGCAGCAGTCTGGTGGGGCAGAGGGATCAAGAGACCCAGTACTTC. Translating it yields CASSSLVGQRDQETQYF.

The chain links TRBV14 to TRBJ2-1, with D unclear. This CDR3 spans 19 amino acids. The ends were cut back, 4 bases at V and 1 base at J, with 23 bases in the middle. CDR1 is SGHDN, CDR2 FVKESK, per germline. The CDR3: CASSRNPSWSTFSYNEQFF. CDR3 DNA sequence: TGTGCCAGCAGCCGCAACCCCAGTTGGTCCACCTTTTCCTACAATGAGCAGTTCTTC. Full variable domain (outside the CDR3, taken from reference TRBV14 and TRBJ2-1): EAGVTQFPSHSVIEKGQTVTLRCDPISGHDNLYWYRRVMGKEIKFLLHFVKESKQDESGMPNNRFLAERTGGTYSTLKVQPAELEDSGVYFCASSRNPSWSTFSYNEQFFGPGTRLTVL.